This TCR beta chain was recorded in a study of cytomegalovirus exposure and HLA in healthy donors. Trimming left V 6 bases short and J 6 bases short, with 11 bases between. The CDR3 contains 12 residues. The V gene's germline CDR1 is SGHRS and CDR2 YFSETQ. PCR involved 60 Vbeta and 13 Jbeta primers. Generated by immunoSEQ multiplex PCR, the TCRdb table keeps only in-frame clones and is missing some. The sample carries 150,000 or so clones, around 70% recorded once. This clone turned up a few times. This receptor was obtained from a woman aged 60-75 years in good health and CMV-seropositive. The chain has TRBV5-1 and TRBJ2-3, with a possible D match to TRBD2 (6 bases). Sequenced: PBMCs. The CDR3 spells CASTDGGDTQYF. The DNA for the CDR3 is TGCGCCAGCACGGATGGGGGGGATACGCAGTATTTT.